The 3 T cell receptor beta chains listed next were all sequenced from one sample in a study of blood T cells in healthy people across ages. The authors ran a second PCR of roughly 6 to 12 cycles using a sample-barcoded 5' primer and a J-beta primer mix. MiXCR was run by TCRdb on the 5' RACE reads, yielding one entry per CDR3 protein. The sample lists roughly 1.9 million distinct CDR3 sequences, around 40% occurring once. Sequencing used blood. These TCRs come from a human donor in good health.

A few counts support this clonotype. The chain couples TRBV4-2 to TRBJ2-3; 13 bases fit TRBD2. Per germline, CDR1 LGHNA and CDR2 YNFKEQ. The CDR3 sequence is 18 residues long. Trimming cost V 1 base and J 2 bases; bases outside gene matches: 6. This CDR3 is CASSQGLAGGEITDTQYF. In DNA form, the CDR3 reads TGTGCCAGCAGCCAAGGACTAGCGGGGGGTGAAATCACAGATACGCAGTATTTT.

The V gene is TRBV6-2 or TRBV6-3, the J gene TRBJ2-5; tentative D call: TRBD1 (6 bases). CDR3 length equals 13 residues. V shed 6 bases and J shed 8 bases, with 16 bases lying between them. Per the germline V gene, CDR1 is MNHEY and CDR2 is SVGEGT. CDR3 sequence: CASRQQGGDTQYF. For the CDR3, the DNA is TGTGCCAGCAGGCAACAGGGTGGGGATACCCAGTACTTC.

This clonotype came up many times. The V gene is TRBV20-1, the J gene TRBJ2-5; TRBD2 aligns across 9 bases. The V gene end was trimmed by 1 base and the J gene end by 4 bases; junction bases not matched to a gene: 1. The CDR3 contains 13 residues. Germline CDR1 DFQATT, CDR2 SNEGSKA (reference sequence). CDR3 residues: CSARVAGVETQYF. The DNA of the CDR3 is TGCAGTGCTAGAGTAGCGGGGGTAGAGACCCAGTACTTC.